Shown below are 18 T cell receptor beta chains from a single sample sequenced in a study of cytomegalovirus exposure and HLA in healthy donors. The PCR used 60 Vbeta and 13 Jbeta primers. The protocol was immunoSEQ multiplex PCR, while the TCRdb copy is restricted to in-frame clones and leaves out a portion. The data show about 250,000 clones, 80% to 90% seen once. The sequenced material came from PBMCs. These receptors all stem from a girl under 10 years old in good health and CMV-seronegative.

The rearrangement uses TRBV7-9 and TRBJ1-2; D may be TRBD1 (6 bases). Germline V gene data show CDR1 as SEHNR and CDR2 as FQNEAQ (reference sequence). The V end was cut by 5 bases, the J end by 3 bases, with 16 bases between. This CDR3 has 15 residues. CDR3 region: CASSPSGQPHYGYTF. The CDR3 DNA reads as TGTGCCAGCAGCCCGAGCGGACAGCCACACTATGGCTACACCTTC.

V gene TRBV30 combines with J gene TRBJ2-3; the match to TRBD2 covers 7 bases. CDR3 length equals 14 residues. The V gene end was trimmed by 2 bases and the J gene end by 5 bases; junction bases not matched to a gene: 7. Germline V lookup: CDR1 GTSNPN, CDR2 SVGIG (reference sequence). CDR3 coding DNA: TGTGCCTGGAGTTTCGCGGGAGAGCTAGATACGCAGTATTTT. The encoded protein is CAWSFAGELDTQYF. The complete variable domain, with remaining parts taken from reference TRBV30 and TRBJ2-3, reads SQTIHQWPATLVQPVGSPLSLECTVEGTSNPNLYWYRQAAGRGLQLLFYSVGIGQISSEVPQNLSASRPQDRQFILSSKKLLLSDSGFYLCAWSFAGELDTQYFGPGTRLTVL.

The chain combines TRBV5-4 with TRBJ2-7, with 7 bases lining up with TRBD2. CDR1 and CDR2 from the germline V gene are SGHNT and YYREEE (reference sequence). This CDR3 has 15 amino acids. The trim removed 1 base at V and 6 bases at J, leaving 10 bases unmatched. The CDR3 loop is CASSLYVGGPGEQYF. As DNA, the CDR3 is TGTGCCAGCAGCTTGTACGTGGGAGGGCCGGGCGAGCAGTACTTC.

This clone appeared once. The CDR3 is CAISDPRAEGGNEQFF. The CDR3 bases are TGTGCCATCAGTGACCCTAGAGCGGAGGGGGGGAATGAGCAGTTCTTC. V usage is TRBV10-3 and J usage is TRBJ2-1; D is perhaps TRBD2 (7 bases). In germline, CDR1 is ENHRY, CDR2 SYGVKD. V was clipped by 3 bases and J by 7 bases, with 19 bases between them. There are 16 residues in the CDR3.

This chain joins TRBV6-5 and TRBJ1-1; D is unresolved. The CDR3 runs to 14 residues. Trimming pared 5 bases from V and 4 bases from J, leaving 14 bases between. Germline assignment: CDR1 MNHEY and CDR2 SVGAGI. The CDR3 sequence: CASSLLLEVTEAFF. Here the CDR3 DNA reads TGTGCCAGCAGTCTCCTTCTAGAGGTCACTGAAGCTTTCTTT.

J is TRBJ2-3 and V is TRBV9; the match to TRBD2 covers 11 bases. The CDR3 is made up of 16 amino acids. The V gene end was trimmed by 3 bases and the J gene end by 2 bases; junction bases not matched to a gene: 5. In germline, CDR1 is SGDLS, CDR2 YYNGEE. This CDR3 reads CASSGGTSGVTDTQYF. For the CDR3, the DNA is TGTGCCAGCAGCGGGGGGACTAGCGGCGTCACAGATACGCAGTATTTT.

This chain links TRBV15 with TRBJ1-5; D is unresolved. V shed 4 bases and J shed 4 bases, with 8 bases lying between them. Germline loops: CDR1 LNHNV, CDR2 YYDKDF (reference sequence). This CDR3 is 13 amino acids long. In DNA, the CDR3 is TGTGCCACCAGCAAAACTATTAATCAGCCCCAGCATTTT. Amino acids: CATSKTINQPQHF.

This clone was seen a few times. The CDR3 loop is CASSQPTGNGYTF. The CDR3 DNA follows: TGTGCCAGCAGTCAGCCGACAGGTAATGGCTACACCTTC. The chain combines TRBV6-5 with TRBJ1-2; a possible D gene is TRBD1 (6 bases). Germline CDR1 and CDR2: MNHEY and SVGAGI. Trimming stripped 5 bases from V and 6 bases from J, with 13 bases between. This CDR3 is built from 13 residues.

This chain links TRBV6-5 with TRBJ1-1; TRBD1 matches 8 bases. The germline V gene encodes CDR1 MNHEY and CDR2 SVGAGI. This CDR3 spans 13 amino acids. Trimming at V came to 0 bases and at J to 11 bases, leaving 5 bases not matched to a gene. Here the CDR3 reads CASSYSDQGAAFF. CDR3 nucleotides: TGTGCCAGCAGTTACTCCGACCAGGGGGCGGCTTTCTTT.

V and J are TRBV4-1 and TRBJ2-4; 8 bases are a match to TRBD2. The CDR3 sequence is 20 residues long. In germline, CDR1 is MGHRA, CDR2 YSYEKL. After removal of 4 bases from V and 1 base from J, the junction contained 18 bases not matched to a gene. The CDR3 here is CASSPVTILAKRGAKNIQYF. CDR3 nucleotides: TGCGCCAGCAGCCCGGTCACGATCCTAGCCAAGCGGGGGGCCAAAAACATTCAGTACTTC.

J is TRBJ2-5 and V is TRBV4-2; 12 bases agree with TRBD2. The J call is in doubt because the DNA end fits TRBJ2-7 better. The CDR3 has 15 residues. The germline gives CDR1 LGHNA, CDR2 YNFKEQ. The CDR3 DNA reads as TGTGCCAGCAGCCCGCTAGCGGGAGGGTCGTACGAGCAGTACTTC. Encoded protein: CASSPLAGGSYEQYF.

V is TRBV5-6 and J is TRBJ1-4; 8 bases are shared with TRBD1. This CDR3 is built from 14 residues. Germline V lookup: CDR1 SGHDT, CDR2 YYEEEE. V lost 0 bases, J lost 8 bases, and 3 bases stayed unmatched. DNA for the CDR3: TGTGCCAGCAGCTTGGGACAGGGGTGGGAAAAACTGTTTTTT. This translates into CASSLGQGWEKLFF. Looking up the rest from reference TRBV5-6 and TRBJ1-4 gives the full variable domain: DAGVTQSPTHLIKTRGQQVTLRCSPKSGHDTVSWYQQALGQGPQFIFQYYEEEERQRGNFPDRFSGHQFPNYSSELNVNALLLGDSALYLCASSLGQGWEKLFFGSGTQLSVL.

This rearrangement joins TRBV5-1 to TRBJ2-1; 7 bases match TRBD1. Looked up from germline, CDR1 is SGHRS and CDR2 is YFSETQ. The V gene end was trimmed by 3 bases and the J gene end by 3 bases; junction bases not matched to a gene: 6. The CDR3 spans 15 residues. The CDR3 DNA is TGCGCCAGCAGCTCTCCCGACAGGGACTACAATGAGCAGTTCTTC. It specifies CASSSPDRDYNEQFF.

This clone was seen just once. This chain joins TRBV11-1 and TRBJ1-1, with a tentative D call TRBD1 (6 bases). Germline CDR1 is SGHAT and CDR2 is FQDESV (reference sequence). The ends were cut back, 2 bases at V and 6 bases at J, with 25 bases in the middle. The CDR3 loop spans 18 amino acids. CDR3 DNA: TGTGCCAGCAGCTTAAGATTATCAGGGGCCCACTTACTGGCTGAAGCTTTCTTT. It codes for CASSLRLSGAHLLAEAFF.

V is TRBV11-2 and J is TRBJ1-4; 7 bases align to TRBD1. This CDR3 is built from 16 residues. Germline V gene lookup returns CDR1 SGHAT and CDR2 FQNNGV. With 3 bases clipped from V and 0 bases from J, the junction kept 4 bases outside the gene matches. CDR3 amino acids: CASSLVRGSTNEKLFF. The CDR3 DNA sequence: TGTGCCAGCAGCTTGGTCAGGGGGTCAACTAATGAAAAACTGTTTTTT.

The CDR3 is CASSAGQPNTGELFF. The CDR3 nucleotides read TGTGCCAGCAGCGCGGGACAGCCGAACACCGGGGAGCTGTTTTTT. The chain carries TRBV5-6 and TRBJ2-2, with D possibly being TRBD1 (7 bases). This CDR3 has 15 amino acids. Germline V gene data show CDR1 as SGHDT and CDR2 as YYEEEE. V was pared by 4 bases and J by 0 bases, with 10 bases between.

J is TRBJ1-1 and V is TRBV6-5; D uncertain. Trimming pared 7 bases from V and 7 bases from J, leaving 19 bases between. The CDR3 runs 14 residues. The V gene's germline CDR1 is MNHEY and CDR2 SVGAGI. The CDR3 reads CASIQRGAGREAFF. The CDR3 DNA sequence: TGTGCCAGCATCCAACGGGGTGCAGGTCGTGAAGCTTTCTTT.

The rearrangement links TRBV6-5 to TRBJ2-7; 10 nucleotides line up with TRBD2. The CDR3 length is 15 residues. Looked up from germline, CDR1 is MNHEY and CDR2 is SVGAGI. Trimming at V came to 6 bases and at J to 1 base, leaving 6 bases not matched to a gene. CDR3: CASSPLAGPSYEQYF. The CDR3 DNA reads as TGTGCCAGCAGCCCACTAGCGGGGCCATCCTACGAGCAGTACTTC.